Below, one T cell receptor (beta chain) is given with its context. CDR1 and CDR2 (germline): MNHEY, SVGEGT. This CDR3 contains 17 residues. The ends were cut back, 0 bases at V and 2 bases at J, with 17 bases in the middle. The data originate from a study of blood T cell repertoires in COVID-19. In the original processing: Amplification of reference gene primers provided the estimated nucleated cell counts. The method was immunoSEQ multiplex PCR; TCRdb's version includes in-frame clones alone and lacks a portion of them. D and trimming come from the DNA, and the V and J calls and clone size come from that table. The repertoire holds approximately 230,000 clones, with about 88% as singletons.

Material: peripheral blood. The clonotype comes from a woman aged 40 to 50 who had recovered from COVID-19. The rearrangement uses TRBV6-2 or TRBV6-3 and TRBJ2-7, with TRBD1 as a possible D gene (5 bases). DNA for the CDR3: TGTGCCAGCAGTTACTCCTTAGGACAAGCTAAACCCTACGAGCAGTACTTC. Translated, it gives CASSYSLGQAKPYEQYF.